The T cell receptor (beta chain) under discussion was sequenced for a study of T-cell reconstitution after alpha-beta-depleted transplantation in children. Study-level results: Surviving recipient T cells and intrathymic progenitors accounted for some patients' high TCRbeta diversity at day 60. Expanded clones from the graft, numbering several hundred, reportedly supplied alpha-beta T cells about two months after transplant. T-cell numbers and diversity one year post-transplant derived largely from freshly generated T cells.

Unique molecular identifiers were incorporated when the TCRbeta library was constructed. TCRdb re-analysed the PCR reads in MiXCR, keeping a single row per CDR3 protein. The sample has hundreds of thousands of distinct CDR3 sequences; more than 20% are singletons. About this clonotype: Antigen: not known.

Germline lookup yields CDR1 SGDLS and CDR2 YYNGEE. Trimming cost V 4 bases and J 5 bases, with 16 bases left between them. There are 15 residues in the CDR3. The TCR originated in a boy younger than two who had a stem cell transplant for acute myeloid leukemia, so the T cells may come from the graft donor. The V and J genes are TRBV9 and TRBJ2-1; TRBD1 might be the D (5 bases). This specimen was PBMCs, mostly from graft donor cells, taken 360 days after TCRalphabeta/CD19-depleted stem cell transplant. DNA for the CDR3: TGTGCCAGCAGCCCAAGGGAAGGGGCGCACAATGAGCAGTTCTTC. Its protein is CASSPREGAHNEQFF.